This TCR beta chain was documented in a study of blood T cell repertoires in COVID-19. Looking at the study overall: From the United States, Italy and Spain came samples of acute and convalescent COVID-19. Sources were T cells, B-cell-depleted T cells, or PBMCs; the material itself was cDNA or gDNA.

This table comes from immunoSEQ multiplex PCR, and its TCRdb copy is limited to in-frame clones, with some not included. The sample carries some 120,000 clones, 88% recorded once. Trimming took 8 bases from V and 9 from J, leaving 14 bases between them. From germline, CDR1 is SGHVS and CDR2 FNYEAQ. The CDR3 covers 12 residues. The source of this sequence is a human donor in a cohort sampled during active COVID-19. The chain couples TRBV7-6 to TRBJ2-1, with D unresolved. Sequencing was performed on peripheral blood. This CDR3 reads CASSSGFREQFF. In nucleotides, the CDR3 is TGTGCCAGCTCCTCGGGTTTCCGTGAGCAGTTCTTC.